A selection of T cell receptor beta chains follows, all from one sample in a study of T cell responses to AZD1222 COVID-19 vaccine. TCRdb keeps only in-frame clones here, not all; method: immunoSEQ multiplex PCR. The top ten clones hold roughly 6.9% of a sample with about 160,000 clones, 80% to 90% of them seen once. The specimen comprised peripheral blood, sampled on day 0 of AZD1222 vaccination. The source of these receptors is an adult in good health. Each CDR3 is given with its conserved first and last residue. D genes are given only for firm matches. Not all rows give a size; the values are once, few, many and, for expanded clones, a class.

NA	TRBV6-2/TRBV6-3	TRBJ2-4	NA	CASSYSIPDGAKNIQYF	TGTGCCAGCAGTTACTCGATTCCGGACGGGGCCAAAAACATTCAGTACTTC
NA	TRBV12-3/TRBV12-4	TRBJ1-5	NA	CASSFYSNQPQHF	TGTGCCAGCAGTTTTTATAGCAATCAGCCCCAGCATTTT
NA	TRBV5-1	TRBJ2-1	TRBD2	CASSVIAGVSNEQFF	TGCGCCAGCAGCGTAATAGCGGGGGTATCCAATGAGCAGTTCTTC
NA	TRBV11-1	TRBJ2-1	NA	CASTPEGGSSYNEQFF	TGTGCCAGCACCCCGGAGGGTGGCAGCTCCTACAATGAGCAGTTCTTC
NA	TRBV2	TRBJ2-2	NA	CASSASGTGELFF	TGTGCCAGCAGTGCGTCAGGCACCGGGGAGCTGTTTTTT
NA	TRBV2	TRBJ2-3	NA	CASSEGARSTDTQYF	TGTGCCAGCAGTGAAGGTGCCCGTAGCACAGATACGCAGTATTTT
NA	TRBV5-6	TRBJ1-5	NA	CASSLGQYSNQPQHF	TGTGCCAGCAGCTTGGGACAGTATAGCAATCAGCCCCAGCATTTT
NA	TRBV27	TRBJ1-1	NA	CASSLSFFGENTEAFF	TGTGCCAGCAGTTTATCGTTTTTTGGGGAGAACACTGAAGCTTTCTTT
NA	TRBV6-4	TRBJ2-2	NA	CASSDQTGRLFF	TGTGCCAGCAGTGACCAGACAGGGAGGTTGTTTTTT
NA	TRBV5-6	TRBJ1-3	NA	CASSFPGHSGNTIYF	TGTGCCAGCAGCTTCCCGGGACACTCTGGAAACACCATATATTTT
NA	TRBV7-9	TRBJ2-3	NA	CASRGVSTDTQYF	TGTGCCAGCAGAGGGGTGAGCACAGATACGCAGTATTTT
NA	TRBV25-1	TRBJ1-1	NA	CASSDWNTEAFF	TGTGCCAGCAGTGACTGGAACACTGAAGCTTTCTTT
NA	TRBV7-9	TRBJ1-4	NA	CASSLVSSLVATNEKLFF	TGTGCCAGCAGCTTAGTAAGCAGCTTAGTTGCAACTAATGAAAAACTGTTTTTT
NA	TRBV5-5	TRBJ1-2	NA	CASSFTAEANYGYTF	TGTGCCAGCAGCTTTACAGCTGAGGCTAACTATGGCTACACCTTC
NA	TRBV2	TRBJ2-7	NA	CASITGEGFYEQYF	TGTGCCAGCATTACAGGGGAGGGCTTCTACGAGCAGTACTTC
NA	TRBV1	TRBJ2-3	NA	CTSSQGITKTSGGTDTQYF	TGCACCAGCAGCCAGGGAATCACCAAGACTAGCGGGGGCACAGATACGCAGTATTTT
once	TRBV11-3	TRBJ2-5	NA	CASSRGSSSETQYF	TGTGCCAGCAGCCGGGGGTCGAGCTCGGAGACCCAGTACTTC
NA	TRBV27	TRBJ2-4	TRBD1	CASSLSYRGKNIQYF	TGTGCCAGCAGTTTATCATACAGGGGGAAGAACATTCAGTACTTC
NA	TRBV7-3	TRBJ2-7	NA	CASSLNAGPWEQYF	TGTGCCAGCAGCTTAAACGCGGGACCCTGGGAGCAGTACTTC
NA	TRBV12-3/TRBV12-4	TRBJ2-7	NA	CASRVYEQYF	TGTGCCTCCAGGGTTTACGAGCAGTACTTC
NA	TRBV4-3	TRBJ1-2	NA	CASSQDPGTNYGYTF	TGCGCCAGCAGCCAAGATCCGGGGACGAACTATGGCTACACCTTC
NA	TRBV28	TRBJ2-3	TRBD1	CASSRGQGFSDTQYF	TGTGCCAGCAGTCGGGGACAGGGGTTTTCAGATACGCAGTATTTT
NA	TRBV21-1	TRBJ1-4	NA	CASSKGRPGDSNEKLFF	TGTGCCAGCAGCAAAGGGCGACCGGGAGACTCTAATGAAAAACTGTTTTTT
NA	TRBV6-1	TRBJ1-2	TRBD1	CASSAQGITARSGYTF	TGTGCCAGCAGTGCACAGGGGATTACAGCTCGAAGTGGCTACACCTTC